This T cell receptor (beta chain) was documented in a study of cytomegalovirus exposure and HLA in healthy donors. The CDR3 runs to 17 residues. Trimming at V came to 5 bases and at J to 4 bases, leaving 12 bases not matched to a gene. CDR1 is LGHNA, CDR2 YSLEER, per germline. Vbeta (60) and Jbeta (13) primers were used in the PCR. Sequencing used immunoSEQ multiplex PCR; TCRdb keeps in-frame clones, though not all of them. The sample holds under 200,000 clones, approximately 77% seen once. This chain links TRBV4-3 with TRBJ2-3; 10 bases agree with TRBD2. Sequences were obtained from PBMCs. The source is a man aged 40-55 years in good health and CMV-seropositive. The CDR3 protein is CASSFTPSGSRPDTQYF. The CDR3 DNA follows: TGCGCCAGCAGCTTCACCCCTAGCGGGAGCCGCCCAGATACGCAGTATTTT.